What follows are 20 T cell receptor beta chains derived from one specimen sequenced in a study of regulatory T cells in long-lasting Graves disease. Building of the TCR beta libraries involved iRepertoire HTBI primers and Arm-PCR of CDR3 regions. TCRdb reanalysed the multiplex PCR reads using MiXCR and keeps one entry per CDR3 protein. This table has some 400,000 distinct CDR3 sequences, 15% appearing once. Regarding time point: newly diagnosed GD, antithyroid drugs for less than 3 months. Extracted PBMC RNA gave rise to the TCR library. These data were also reused for a study on T cells in Graves' hyperthyroidism and ophthalmopathy.

The sample in question was peripheral blood mononuclear cells (PBMCs), obtained at new diagnosis, from a patient treated with antithyroid drugs. The receptors stem from a woman younger than 45 with Graves disease.

V usage is TRBV18 and J usage is TRBJ2-1; 9 nucleotides agree with TRBD2. The CDR3 has 18 amino acids. Germline CDR1 KGHSH, CDR2 LQKENI. J lost 2 bases, V lost 3 bases, and 11 bases had no gene match. This CDR3 is CASSPRIAGVSAYNEQFF. The CDR3 DNA reads TGTGCCAGCTCACCCAGGATAGCGGGAGTTTCGGCCTACAATGAGCAGTTCTTC.

About this clonotype itself: A single base is all that separates this from a far larger clone, so a read error is likely. The rearrangement uses TRBV2 and TRBJ2-4; TRBD2 agrees at 10 bases. With 4 bases clipped from V and 13 bases from J, the junction kept 16 bases outside the gene matches. The CDR3 consists of 16 residues. Germline V gene lookup returns CDR1 SNHLY and CDR2 FYNNEI. The CDR3 protein is CASSVLGLAGDNEQYF. As DNA, the CDR3 is TGTGCCAGCAGTGTTTTGGGTCTAGCGGGAGACAATGAGCAGTACTTC.

This clonotype was counted between two and nine times. The chain uses TRBV29-1 and TRBJ1-2; 8 nucleotides match TRBD1. CDR3 length equals 12 residues. The V gene's germline CDR1 is SQVTM and CDR2 ANQGSEA. With 2 bases clipped from V and 8 bases from J, the junction kept 4 bases outside the gene matches. The CDR3 sequence: CSVEQGARGYTF. DNA for the CDR3: TGCAGCGTTGAACAGGGGGCGCGGGGCTACACCTTC.

Comments on this clonotype: The junction does not match germline at one end; this may be a read error. The V gene is TRBV5-1, the J gene TRBJ1-3; perhaps TRBD1 as D (5 bases). Germline V gene lookup returns CDR1 SGHRS and CDR2 YFSETQ. The length of the CDR3 is 14 residues. CDR3 amino acids: CASSLAGQGSTIYF. In nucleotides, the CDR3 is TGCGCCAGCAGCTTGGCAGGGCAGGGAAGCACCATATATTTT.

The chain uses TRBV20-1 and TRBJ2-2; 11 nucleotides agree with TRBD2. Germline V gives CDR1 DFQATT, CDR2 SNEGSKA (reference sequence). The CDR3 is 15 amino acids. J lost 3 bases, V lost 3 bases, and 3 bases had no gene match. CDR3 region: CSASPTSGDTGELFF. The DNA for the CDR3 is TGCAGTGCTAGTCCGACTAGCGGGGACACCGGGGAGCTGTTTTTT.

This clonotype showed up just a few times. The chain joins TRBV5-4 to TRBJ1-2; D not certain. With 4 bases removed from V and 7 bases from J, the gap between germline ends came to 14 bases. CDR1 and CDR2 (germline): SGHNT, YYREEE (reference sequence). CDR3 length equals 13 residues. CDR3: CASSLGLDGGYTF. The CDR3 nucleotides are TGTGCCAGCAGCCTAGGACTCGACGGTGGCTACACCTTC.

The chain links TRBV5-1 to TRBJ2-3; weak D call: TRBD2 (6 bases). This CDR3 spans 16 amino acids. Germline V CDR1 and CDR2: SGHRS, YFSETQ. Trimming shortened V by 4 bases and J by 0 bases, and 15 bases separated the two germline ends. The CDR3 loop reads CASSPLASTSTDTQYF. The CDR3 bases are TGCGCCAGCAGCCCCCTAGCGTCGACTAGCACAGATACGCAGTATTTT.

This clonotype was detected ten times or more. J is TRBJ2-1 and V is TRBV12-3 or TRBV12-4; D not certain. Between the trimmed V and J ends, which lost 8 bases and 10 bases, there was a span of 18 bases. This CDR3 region has 13 residues. DNA of the CDR3: TGTGCCAGCGCCCCGTTCTCGGACGGAGAGCAGTTCTTC. It yields the protein CASAPFSDGEQFF.

This clonotype was counted ten times or more. The CDR3 bases are TGTGCCTGGAGTGTACCCCGACTAGTGACCGGGGAGCTGTTTTTT. Protein: CAWSVPRLVTGELFF. The chain has TRBV30 and TRBJ2-2, with D perhaps TRBD2 (6 bases). Trimming took 0 bases from V and 5 from J, leaving 13 bases between them. The CDR3 is made up of 15 amino acids. Germline values: CDR1 GTSNPN, CDR2 SVGIG (reference sequence). The whole variable domain, filled in from reference TRBV30 and TRBJ2-2, reads SQTIHQWPATLVQPVGSPLSLECTVEGTSNPNLYWYRQAAGRGLQLLFYSVGIGQISSEVPQNLSASRPQDRQFILSSKKLLLSDSGFYLCAWSVPRLVTGELFFGEGSRLTVL.

This clonotype turned up a few times. The chain links TRBV15 to TRBJ1-2; 10 nucleotides match TRBD1. Trimming cost V 2 bases and J 3 bases; bases outside gene matches: 6. This CDR3 comprises 16 residues. Per germline, CDR1 LNHNV and CDR2 YYDKDF (reference sequence). CDR3 bases: TGTGCCACCAGCAGAACCGCCGGGACAGGGGACTATGGCTACACCTTC. Encoded protein: CATSRTAGTGDYGYTF.

The chain links TRBV7-2 to TRBJ2-7; 8 bases fit TRBD1. Trimming at V came to 1 base and at J to 3 bases, leaving 11 bases not matched to a gene. CDR1 SGHTA and CDR2 FQGNSA come from the germline V gene. The CDR3 runs to 17 residues. The CDR3 coding sequence is TGTGCCAGCAGCTTAGTTCGTGGACAGGGAGAATTCTACGAGCAGTACTTC. Translation: CASSLVRGQGEFYEQYF.

In this sample, this clonotype turned up many times. The V gene is TRBV11-2, the J gene TRBJ2-1; D is unclear. The CDR3 covers 13 residues. Germline V lookup: CDR1 SGHAT, CDR2 FQNNGV. The ends were cut back, 0 bases at V and 6 bases at J, with 6 bases in the middle. The CDR3 loop reads CASSLESSNEQFF. CDR3 DNA sequence: TGTGCCAGCAGCTTAGAGAGTAGCAATGAGCAGTTCTTC.

Ten or more counts support this clonotype. J is TRBJ1-3 and V is TRBV9; tentatively, D is TRBD1 (5 bases). Germline assignment: CDR1 SGDLS and CDR2 YYNGEE. The CDR3 extends over 15 amino acids. V shed 2 bases and J shed 3 bases, with 12 bases lying between them. The CDR3 region has the DNA TGTGCCAGCAGCGTCGGGACGTCGAATGGAAACACCATATATTTT. This encodes CASSVGTSNGNTIYF.

This clonotype was seen repeatedly, ten times or more. The CDR3 is CASTSGSPVDTQYF. The CDR3 DNA sequence: TGTGCCAGCACCTCTGGGAGCCCGGTGGATACGCAGTATTTT. The rearrangement joins TRBV28 to TRBJ2-3, with D possibly matching TRBD2 (5 bases). V lost 7 bases, J lost 6 bases, and 17 bases lay in between. The CDR3 is made up of 14 amino acids. Germline CDR1 reads MDHEN; CDR2 reads SYDVKM.

The chain is built from TRBV7-9 and TRBJ2-7, with 7 nucleotides matching TRBD2. V was clipped by 9 bases and J by 5 bases; unmatched bases: 7. This CDR3 has 12 residues. Per germline, CDR1 SEHNR and CDR2 FQNEAQ (reference sequence). The CDR3 bases are TGTGCCAGTTCGGGGGGTCTGGACGAGCAGTACTTC. Encoded protein: CASSGGLDEQYF.

This clonotype was detected ten times or more. The chain employs TRBV2 and TRBJ2-3; no clear D gene. From germline, CDR1 is SNHLY and CDR2 FYNNEI. This CDR3 is built from 15 residues. V lost 6 bases to trimming and J lost 1 base, with 14 bases between them. In DNA form, the CDR3 reads TGTGCCAGCAGGCGCCGGGTCAAGGGCACAGATACGCAGTATTTT. This codes for CASRRRVKGTDTQYF.

This clonotype was counted between two and nine times. This chain uses TRBV29-1 with TRBJ1-1; 11 nucleotides agree with TRBD1. CDR3 length equals 14 residues. In germline, CDR1 is SQVTM, CDR2 ANQGSEA. The ends lost 7 bases at V and 1 base at J; junction bases unmatched: 5. CDR3 residues: CSDVGTGGNTEAFF. CDR3 DNA sequence: TGCAGCGATGTAGGGACAGGGGGGAACACTGAAGCTTTCTTT.

This clonotype was seen many times. The rearrangement joins TRBV30 to TRBJ1-1, with D maybe TRBD1 (5 bases). V was trimmed by 2 bases and J by 1 base, leaving 11 bases between them. Per the germline V gene, CDR1 is GTSNPN and CDR2 is SVGIG (reference sequence). This CDR3 comprises 14 residues. CDR3 DNA: TGTGCCTGGAGTCCGGGACCGTGGAACACTGAAGCTTTCTTT. It yields the protein CAWSPGPWNTEAFF.

The chain couples TRBV10-1 to TRBJ1-5, with 7 bases lining up with TRBD1. CDR3 length equals 16 residues. Trimming removed 1 base from V and 3 bases from J; junction bases left unmatched: 6. Germline values: CDR1 WNHNN, CDR2 SYGVQD (reference sequence). The CDR3, as DNA: TGCGCCAGCAGTGAGTGGCAGGGGGTAGACAATCAGCCCCAGCATTTT. It translates to CASSEWQGVDNQPQHF.

V usage is TRBV20-1 and J usage is TRBJ2-1; 10 bases are shared with TRBD2. CDR3 size: 14 residues. The V and J ends lost 6 bases and 1 base, in that order; junction bases with no gene match: 3. Germline V gene data show CDR1 as DFQATT and CDR2 as SNEGSKA (reference sequence). The CDR3, as DNA: TGCAGTGCGAGACTAGCGGGTTCCTACAATGAGCAGTTCTTC. Translated: CSARLAGSYNEQFF.